These 32 T cell receptor beta chains were sequenced from one sample in a study of CXCR3-negative and CXCR3-positive naive CD8 T cells (dated 2019 in TCRdb). The antigens of these receptors remain unknown. The research as a whole found: TRB CDR3s from CXCR3-positive naive cells showed higher hydrophobicity (lower Kidera factor 4), lower energy, and higher strength and volume indices than CXCR3-negative naive cells.

TCRdb shows the sequencer as NextSeq 550. The Human TCR Profiling Kit (MiLaboratory) was used to prepare UMI-labeled 5' RACE TRB cDNA libraries. The reads were reprocessed in TCRdb, with one entry per CDR3 protein sequence and no accompanying DNA. This sample's table contains about 150,000 distinct CDR3 sequences. Together, the top ten hold 0.45% to 0.6% of the sample. Material for sequencing was naive CXCR3+ CD8+ T cells from blood. Read against the paper, the sample's cell subset or site label means: CD45RO-CCR7+CD27+CD95- naive CD8+ T cells expressing CXCR3 (TNR3+). The receptor source for this set is a human donor in good health. Some clones in this sample may be carry-over from other donors' samples.

This chain links TRBV30 with TRBJ2-7; TCRdb outputs TRBD2, but without DNA this stays unchecked. CDR1 GTSNPN and CDR2 SVGIG come from the germline V gene (reference sequence). There are 13 residues in the CDR3. This CDR3 is CACTSGSSYEQYF.

The genes are TRBV7-6 and TRBJ2-3; the TCRdb D gene call, TRBD2, has no DNA to confirm it. Germline V CDR1 and CDR2: SGHVS, FNYEAQ. This CDR3 has 15 amino acids. The CDR3 reads CASSSTSGRADTQYF.

This rearrangement joins TRBV28 to TRBJ2-1; as DNA is missing, the TRBD2 call by TCRdb cannot be tested. The CDR3 is made up of 13 amino acids. Germline values: CDR1 MDHEN, CDR2 SYDVKM. Here the CDR3 reads CASSLSAGMGQFF.

The CDR3: CSATGDVGEQYF. The genes are TRBV29-1 and TRBJ2-7; TCRdb's D gene call, TRBD1, goes unchecked for lack of DNA. The CDR3 is 12 residues long. CDR1 and CDR2 (germline): SQVTM, ANQGSEA.

This chain connects TRBV14 to TRBJ2-1; TCRdb outputs TRBD1, but without DNA this stays unchecked. This CDR3 is 16 amino acids long. The germline gives CDR1 SGHDN, CDR2 FVKESK. CDR3 residues: CASSQDDRSPYNEQFF.

This chain uses TRBV7-9 with TRBJ1-1. Germline CDR1 is SEHNR and CDR2 is FQNEAQ (reference sequence). The CDR3 runs 15 residues. CDR3 loop: CASSQAGRGNTEAFF.

This chain joins TRBV7-2 and TRBJ2-3; TCRdb names TRBD2, which stays unverified in the absence of DNA. This CDR3 is built from 15 residues. Germline-derived CDR1 and CDR2 are SGHTA and FQGNSA. This CDR3 reads CASSWTSASTDTQYF.

This sequence joins TRBV15 and TRBJ1-1; checking the TCRdb D call of TRBD1 is not possible without DNA. Germline V CDR1 and CDR2: LNHNV, YYDKDF (reference sequence). CDR3 length: 19 residues. CDR3 region: CATSTDRDRGRNLNTEAFF.

The chain combines TRBV27 with TRBJ2-1. The germline V gene encodes CDR1 MNHEY and CDR2 SMNVEV (reference sequence). This CDR3 has 15 residues. CDR3 in amino acids: CASSLAGAFYNEQFF.

The CDR3 here is CASSQDSWRGVTDTQYF. V gene TRBV4-3 combines with J gene TRBJ2-3; TCRdb indicates TRBD1, and absent DNA this call remains unverified. This CDR3 contains 17 residues. Per the germline V gene, CDR1 is LGHNA and CDR2 is YSLEER.

The CDR3: CASSLTGQRGYEQYF. The V gene is TRBV27, the J gene TRBJ2-7; TCRdb picks TRBD1, but there is no DNA to check that call. CDR1 MNHEY and CDR2 SMNVEV come from the germline V gene (reference sequence). The CDR3 length is 15 residues.

The V call is TRBV28, the J call TRBJ2-1; absent DNA, TCRdb's TRBD1 call cannot be checked. Germline V gene sequence: CDR1 MDHEN, CDR2 SYDVKM. The CDR3 covers 13 residues. This CDR3 is CASSSPAGDEQFF.

The chain carries TRBV29-1 and TRBJ2-1; with no DNA, the TCRdb D assignment of TRBD2 cannot be verified. The CDR3 extends over 16 amino acids. CDR1 is SQVTM, CDR2 ANQGSEA, per germline. The CDR3 sequence is CSVEPWLAGAYNEQFF.

The V and J genes are TRBV7-6 and TRBJ1-1; TCRdb calls TRBD1, which cannot be checked without DNA. The CDR3 runs to 15 residues. CDR1 is SGHVS and CDR2 is FNYEAQ in the germline V gene. CDR3 sequence: CASSLAGDKGTEAFF.

The CDR3 is CASSSDDGGGELFF. V is TRBV28 and J is TRBJ2-2. The length of the CDR3 is 14 residues. Germline V gene lookup returns CDR1 MDHEN and CDR2 SYDVKM.

V and J are TRBV14 and TRBJ2-4. The V gene's germline CDR1 is SGHDN and CDR2 FVKESK. The CDR3 is 16 residues long. The CDR3 here is CASSQSRSSAKNIQYF.

The chain carries TRBV5-6 and TRBJ1-1; TCRdb lists TRBD1, though no DNA is available to test this call. The germline V gene encodes CDR1 SGHDT and CDR2 YYEEEE. The CDR3 is made up of 12 amino acids. The CDR3 is CASSPGGAEAFF.

V gene TRBV11-2 combines with J gene TRBJ2-1. Germline CDR1 is SGHAT and CDR2 is FQNNGV. The CDR3 is 15 residues long. The CDR3 is CASSLFLLDGNEQFF.

The chain has TRBV24-1 and TRBJ2-7. Germline assignment: CDR1 KGHDR and CDR2 SFDVKD. The CDR3 has 13 amino acids. The CDR3: CATLCLAVYEQYF.

The rearrangement uses TRBV4-1 and TRBJ1-3. Germline CDR1 reads MGHRA; CDR2 reads YSYEKL. The CDR3 runs to 15 residues. CDR3 sequence: CASSQEGRAGNTIYF.

This CDR3 is CASSPTEISYEQYF. The chain has TRBV18 and TRBJ2-7; TCRdb indicates TRBD1, and absent DNA this call remains unverified. This CDR3 contains 14 residues. The germline CDR1 and CDR2 sequences are KGHSH and LQKENI.

The V call is TRBV7-6, the J call TRBJ1-4; TCRdb proposes TRBD1, but this gene call is untestable without DNA. Germline-derived CDR1 and CDR2 are SGHVS and FNYEAQ. The CDR3 length is 15 residues. The CDR3 protein is CASSLDQGAGEKLFF.

This sequence joins TRBV7-9 and TRBJ2-7; TCRdb calls TRBD1, which cannot be checked without DNA. CDR3 length: 15 residues. Per germline, CDR1 SEHNR and CDR2 FQNEAQ (reference sequence). The CDR3 protein is CASSADRGLTYEQYF.

The chain employs TRBV4-1 and TRBJ2-5. In germline, CDR1 is MGHRA, CDR2 YSYEKL. This CDR3 contains 14 residues. Here the CDR3 reads CASSQGGSQETQYF.

The chain joins TRBV5-4 to TRBJ2-3. From germline, CDR1 is SGHNT and CDR2 YYREEE (reference sequence). The CDR3 runs 12 residues. The CDR3 region is CASSWGTDTQYF.

The rearrangement links TRBV28 to TRBJ2-1; with no DNA, the TCRdb D assignment of TRBD2 cannot be verified. The CDR3 loop spans 16 amino acids. Germline V gene data show CDR1 as MDHEN and CDR2 as SYDVKM. The CDR3 sequence: CASSPTGANLYNEQFF.

The chain combines TRBV28 with TRBJ1-1; TCRdb selects TRBD1, and the lack of DNA leaves this call unchecked. The CDR3 is made up of 14 amino acids. CDR1 MDHEN and CDR2 SYDVKM come from the germline V gene. The CDR3 loop is CASTRDNGNTEAFF.

The V and J genes are TRBV15 and TRBJ2-3; as DNA is missing, the TRBD1 call by TCRdb cannot be tested. This CDR3 spans 15 amino acids. Germline CDR1 reads LNHNV; CDR2 reads YYDKDF (reference sequence). The CDR3 protein is CATSRGVGDTDTQYF.

The chain has TRBV27 and TRBJ2-4; TCRdb outputs TRBD2, but without DNA this stays unchecked. The V gene's germline CDR1 is MNHEY and CDR2 SMNVEV (reference sequence). CDR3 length: 20 residues. This chain's CDR3 is CASSLSYPAGTYLAKNIQYF.

The gene calls are TRBV12-3 or TRBV12-4 and TRBJ2-3; the D gene TCRdb calls, TRBD1, cannot be checked with no DNA. This CDR3 has 19 residues. The CDR3 protein is CASSGSGQIKNLYTDTQYF.

V and J are TRBV28 and TRBJ1-2; TCRdb outputs TRBD1, but without DNA this stays unchecked. Germline V gene data show CDR1 as MDHEN and CDR2 as SYDVKM. CDR3 length: 15 amino acids. This CDR3 is CASSPQMTGGYGYTF.

The V gene is TRBV27, the J gene TRBJ2-5; TCRdb's D gene call, TRBD2, goes unchecked for lack of DNA. In germline, CDR1 is MNHEY, CDR2 SMNVEV (reference sequence). This CDR3 is 15 amino acids long. This CDR3 reads CASSSSGSLLETQYF.